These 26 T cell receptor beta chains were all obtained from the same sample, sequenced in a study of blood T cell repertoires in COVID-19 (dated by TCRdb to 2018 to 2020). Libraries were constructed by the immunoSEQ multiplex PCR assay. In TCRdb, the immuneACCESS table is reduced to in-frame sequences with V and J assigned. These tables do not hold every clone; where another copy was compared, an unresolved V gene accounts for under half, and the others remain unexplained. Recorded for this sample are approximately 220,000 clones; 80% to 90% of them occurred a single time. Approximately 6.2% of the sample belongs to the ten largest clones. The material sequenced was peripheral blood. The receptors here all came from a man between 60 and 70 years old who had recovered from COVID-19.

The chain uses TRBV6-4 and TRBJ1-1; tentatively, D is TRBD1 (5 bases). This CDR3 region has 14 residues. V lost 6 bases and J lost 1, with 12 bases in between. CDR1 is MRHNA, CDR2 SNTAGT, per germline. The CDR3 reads CASRKTTENTEAFF. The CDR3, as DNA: TGTGCCAGCAGAAAAACGACAGAGAACACTGAAGCTTTCTTT.

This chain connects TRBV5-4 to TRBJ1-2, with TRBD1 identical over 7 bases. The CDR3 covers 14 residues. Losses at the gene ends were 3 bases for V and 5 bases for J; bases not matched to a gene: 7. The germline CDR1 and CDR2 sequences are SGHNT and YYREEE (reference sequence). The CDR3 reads CASSSGTAIYGYTF. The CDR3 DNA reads TGTGCCAGCAGCTCCGGGACAGCGATTTATGGCTACACCTTC.

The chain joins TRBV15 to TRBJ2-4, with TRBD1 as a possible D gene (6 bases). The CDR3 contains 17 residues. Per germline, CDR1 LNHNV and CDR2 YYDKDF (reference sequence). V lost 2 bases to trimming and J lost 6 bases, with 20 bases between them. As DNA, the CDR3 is TGTGCCACCAGCAGATGGGGTACCCGACAGGTAAGAAACATTCAGTACTTC. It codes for CATSRWGTRQVRNIQYF.

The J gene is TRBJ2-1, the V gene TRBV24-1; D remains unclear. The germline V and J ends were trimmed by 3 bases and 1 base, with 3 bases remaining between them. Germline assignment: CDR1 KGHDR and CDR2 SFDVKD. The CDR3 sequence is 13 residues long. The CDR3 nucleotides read TGTGCCACCAGTGATGAGTCCTACAATGAGCAGTTCTTC. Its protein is CATSDESYNEQFF.

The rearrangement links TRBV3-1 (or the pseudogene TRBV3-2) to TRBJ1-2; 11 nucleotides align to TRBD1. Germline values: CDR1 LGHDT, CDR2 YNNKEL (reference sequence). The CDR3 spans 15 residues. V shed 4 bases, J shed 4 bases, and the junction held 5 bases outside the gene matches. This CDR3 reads CASSRTGGGSYGYTF. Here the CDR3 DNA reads TGTGCCAGCAGCCGGACAGGGGGCGGGTCCTATGGCTACACCTTC.

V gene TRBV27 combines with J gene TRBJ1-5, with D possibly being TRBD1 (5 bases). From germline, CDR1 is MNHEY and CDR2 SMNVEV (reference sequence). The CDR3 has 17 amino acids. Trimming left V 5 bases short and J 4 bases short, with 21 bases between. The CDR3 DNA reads TGTGCCAGCAGTCCCTCTTCCGGCCGCAGGGAAAATCAGCCCCAGCATTTT. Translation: CASSPSSGRRENQPQHF.

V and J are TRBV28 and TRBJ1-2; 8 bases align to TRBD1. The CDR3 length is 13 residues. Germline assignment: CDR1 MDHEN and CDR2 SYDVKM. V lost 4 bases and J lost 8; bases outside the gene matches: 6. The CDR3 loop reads CASSSQGAQGYTF. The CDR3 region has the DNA TGTGCCAGCAGTTCGCAGGGGGCGCAAGGCTACACCTTC.

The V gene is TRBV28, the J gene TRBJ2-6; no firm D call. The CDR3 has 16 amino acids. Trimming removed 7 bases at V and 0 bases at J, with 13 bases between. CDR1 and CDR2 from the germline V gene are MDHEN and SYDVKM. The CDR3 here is CASMVGTASGANVLTF. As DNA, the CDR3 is TGTGCCAGCATGGTTGGAACAGCCTCTGGGGCCAACGTCCTGACTTTC.

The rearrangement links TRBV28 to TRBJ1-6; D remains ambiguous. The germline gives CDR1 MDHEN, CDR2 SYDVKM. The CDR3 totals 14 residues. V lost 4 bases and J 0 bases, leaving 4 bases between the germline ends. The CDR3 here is CASSSSSYNSPLHF. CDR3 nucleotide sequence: TGTGCCAGCAGTTCGAGCTCCTATAATTCACCCCTCCACTTT.

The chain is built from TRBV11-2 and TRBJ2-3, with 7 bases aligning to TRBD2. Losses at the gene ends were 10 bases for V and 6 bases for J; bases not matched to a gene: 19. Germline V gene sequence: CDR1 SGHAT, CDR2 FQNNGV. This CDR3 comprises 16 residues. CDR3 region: CATLRGGGGPADTQYF. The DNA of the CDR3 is TGTGCCACCCTCCGTGGGGGGGGAGGACCGGCGGATACGCAGTATTTT. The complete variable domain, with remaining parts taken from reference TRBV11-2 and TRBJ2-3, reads EAGVAQSPRYKIIEKRQSVAFWCNPISGHATLYWYQQILGQGPKLLIQFQNNGVVDDSQLPKDRFSAERLKGVDSTLKIQPAKLEDSAVYLCATLRGGGGPADTQYFGPGTRLTVL.

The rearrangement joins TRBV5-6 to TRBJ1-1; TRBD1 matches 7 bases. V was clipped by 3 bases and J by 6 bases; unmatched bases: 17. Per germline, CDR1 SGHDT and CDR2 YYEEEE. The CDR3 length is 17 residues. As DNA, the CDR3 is TGTGCCAGCAGCTCACCCCTCAATCGACAGGGACTCTCTGAAGCTTTCTTT. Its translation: CASSSPLNRQGLSEAFF.

CDR3 protein: CASSVDSSNYGYTF. CDR3 bases: TGTGCCAGCAGCGTAGACAGCTCGAACTATGGCTACACCTTC. The chain is built from TRBV9 and TRBJ1-2; no clear D gene. Trimming left V 0 bases short and J 2 bases short, with 8 bases between. CDR3 length: 14 amino acids. Germline loops: CDR1 SGDLS, CDR2 YYNGEE.

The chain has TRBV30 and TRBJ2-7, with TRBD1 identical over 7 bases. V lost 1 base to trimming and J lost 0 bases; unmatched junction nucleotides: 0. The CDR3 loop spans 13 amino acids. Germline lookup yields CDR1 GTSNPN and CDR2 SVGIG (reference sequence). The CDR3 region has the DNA TGTGCCTGGAGTGCAGGGGGCTCCTACGAGCAGTACTTC. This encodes CAWSAGGSYEQYF.

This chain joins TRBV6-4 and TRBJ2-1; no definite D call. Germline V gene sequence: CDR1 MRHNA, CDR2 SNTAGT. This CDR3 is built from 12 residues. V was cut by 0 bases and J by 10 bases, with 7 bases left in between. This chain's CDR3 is CASSDSVEEQFF. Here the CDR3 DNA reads TGTGCCAGCAGTGACTCTGTGGAGGAGCAGTTCTTC.

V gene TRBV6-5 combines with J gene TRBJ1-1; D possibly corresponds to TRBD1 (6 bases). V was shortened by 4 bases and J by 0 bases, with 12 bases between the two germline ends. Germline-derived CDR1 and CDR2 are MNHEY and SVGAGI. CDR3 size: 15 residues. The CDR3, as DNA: TGTGCCAGCAGTTCCTGGGACATCATGAACACTGAAGCTTTCTTT. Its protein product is CASSSWDIMNTEAFF.

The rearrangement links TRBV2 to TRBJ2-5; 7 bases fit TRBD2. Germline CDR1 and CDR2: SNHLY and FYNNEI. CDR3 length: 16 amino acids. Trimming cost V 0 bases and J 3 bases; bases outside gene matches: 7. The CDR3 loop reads CASSEAPGTTEETQYF. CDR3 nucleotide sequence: TGTGCCAGCAGTGAAGCTCCCGGGACTACCGAAGAGACCCAGTACTTC.

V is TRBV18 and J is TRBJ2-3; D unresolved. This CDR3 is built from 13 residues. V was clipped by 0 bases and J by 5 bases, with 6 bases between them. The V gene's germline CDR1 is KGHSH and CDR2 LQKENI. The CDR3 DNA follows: TGTGCCAGCTCACCACCGTCTCGAGATACGCAGTATTTT. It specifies CASSPPSRDTQYF.

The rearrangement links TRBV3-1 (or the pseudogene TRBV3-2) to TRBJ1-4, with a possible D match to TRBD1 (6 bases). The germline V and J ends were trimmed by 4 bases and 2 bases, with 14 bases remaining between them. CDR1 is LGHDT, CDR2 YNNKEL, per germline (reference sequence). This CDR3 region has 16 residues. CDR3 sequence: CASSPHGGATNEKLFF. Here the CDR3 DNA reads TGTGCCAGCAGCCCTCATGGGGGCGCCACTAATGAAAAACTGTTTTTT.

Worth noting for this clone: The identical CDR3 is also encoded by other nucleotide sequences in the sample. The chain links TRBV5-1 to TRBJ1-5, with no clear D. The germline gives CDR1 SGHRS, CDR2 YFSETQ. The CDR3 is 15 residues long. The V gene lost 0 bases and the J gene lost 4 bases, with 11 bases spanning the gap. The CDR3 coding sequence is TGCGCCAGCAGCTTGGCGGGATCAGCAAATCAGCCCCAGCATTTT. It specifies CASSLAGSANQPQHF. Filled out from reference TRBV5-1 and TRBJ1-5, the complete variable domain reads KAGVTQTPRYLIKTRGQQVTLSCSPISGHRSVSWYQQTPGQGLQFLFEYFSETQRNKGNFPGRFSGRQFSNSRSEMNVSTLELGDSALYLCASSLAGSANQPQHFGDGTRLSIL.

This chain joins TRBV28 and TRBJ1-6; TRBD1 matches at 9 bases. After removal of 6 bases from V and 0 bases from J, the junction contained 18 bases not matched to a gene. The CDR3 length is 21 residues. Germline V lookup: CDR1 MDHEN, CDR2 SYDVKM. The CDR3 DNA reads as TGTGCCAGCAGCCATCCAGACCTCGGGACAGGGACTACCTCCTATAATTCACCCCTCCACTTT. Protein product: CASSHPDLGTGTTSYNSPLHF.

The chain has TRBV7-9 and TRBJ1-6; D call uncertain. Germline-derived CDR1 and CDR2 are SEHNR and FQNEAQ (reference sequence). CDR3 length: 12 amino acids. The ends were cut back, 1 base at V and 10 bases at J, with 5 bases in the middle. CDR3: CASSLGESPLHF. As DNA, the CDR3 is TGTGCCAGCAGCTTAGGGGAGTCACCCCTCCACTTT.

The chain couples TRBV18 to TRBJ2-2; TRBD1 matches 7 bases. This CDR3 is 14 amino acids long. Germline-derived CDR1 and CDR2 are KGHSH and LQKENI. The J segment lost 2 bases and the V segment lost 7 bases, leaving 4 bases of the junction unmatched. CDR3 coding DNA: TGTGCCAGCTACGGGACAGTTAACACCGGGGAGCTGTTTTTT. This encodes CASYGTVNTGELFF.

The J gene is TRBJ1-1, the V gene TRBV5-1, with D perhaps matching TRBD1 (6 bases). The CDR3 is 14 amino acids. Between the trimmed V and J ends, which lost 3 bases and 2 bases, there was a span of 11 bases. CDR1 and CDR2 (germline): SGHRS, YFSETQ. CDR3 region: CASSSTGYNTEAFF. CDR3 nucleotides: TGCGCCAGCAGCTCGACAGGTTATAACACTGAAGCTTTCTTT.

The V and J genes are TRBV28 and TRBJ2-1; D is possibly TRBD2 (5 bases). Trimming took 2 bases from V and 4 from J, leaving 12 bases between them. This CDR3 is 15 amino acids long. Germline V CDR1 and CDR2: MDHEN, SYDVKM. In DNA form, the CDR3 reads TGTGCCAGCAGTTTAGTCCTACTAGGATACAATGAGCAGTTCTTC. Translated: CASSLVLLGYNEQFF.

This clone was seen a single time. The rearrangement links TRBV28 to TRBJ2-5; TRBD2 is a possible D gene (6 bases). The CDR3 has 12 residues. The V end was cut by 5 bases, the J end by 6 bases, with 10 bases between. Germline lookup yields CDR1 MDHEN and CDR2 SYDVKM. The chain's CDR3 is CASSVTSQTQYF. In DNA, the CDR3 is TGTGCCAGCAGTGTTACTAGCCAGACCCAGTACTTC.

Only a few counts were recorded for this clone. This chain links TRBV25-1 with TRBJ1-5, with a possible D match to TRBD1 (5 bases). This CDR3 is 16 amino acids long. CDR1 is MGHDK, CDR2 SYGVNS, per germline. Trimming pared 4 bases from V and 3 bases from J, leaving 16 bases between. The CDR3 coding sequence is TGTGCCAGCAGTGCACCGCGGAGGGGAGCCAATCAGCCCCAGCATTTT. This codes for CASSAPRRGANQPQHF. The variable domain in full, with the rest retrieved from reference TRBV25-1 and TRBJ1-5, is EADIYQTPRYLVIGTGKKITLECSQTMGHDKMYWYQQDPGMELHLIHYSYGVNSTEKGDLSSESTVSRIRTEHFPLTLESARPSHTSQYLCASSAPRRGANQPQHFGDGTRLSIL.